This T cell receptor (beta chain) is from a study of cytomegalovirus exposure and HLA in healthy donors. About the study: Findings of an earlier analysis included roughly 110 million unique TCR beta sequences from 200 million or so T cells.

For this clone: The antigen is not known.

From germline, CDR1 is SGHNT and CDR2 YYREEE (reference sequence). Trimming removed 4 bases at V and 4 bases at J, with 6 bases between. The CDR3 has 12 residues. PCR involved 60 Vbeta and 13 Jbeta primers. Profiling relied on immunoSEQ multiplex PCR, and the TCRdb table lists in-frame clones only, not all of them. The sample has about 130,000 clones, 82% seen once. Study-level findings and limits: Reports indicated that the classifier achieved high specificity and sensitivity in diagnosing cytomegalovirus status. Several of the most significant clusters appeared linked to common viral pathogens, based on a later analysis. Most of the TCR beta V segments (in an earlier analysis) were productive either about 87% or about 30% of the time.

Sequenced material: PBMCs. The chain recombines TRBV5-4 with TRBJ1-3; D gene uncertain. This TCR was recovered from a boy between 10 and 17 years old in good health and CMV-seronegative. The CDR3, as DNA: TGTGCCAGCAGCGCTATCGGAAACACCATATATTTT. Translated, it gives CASSAIGNTIYF.